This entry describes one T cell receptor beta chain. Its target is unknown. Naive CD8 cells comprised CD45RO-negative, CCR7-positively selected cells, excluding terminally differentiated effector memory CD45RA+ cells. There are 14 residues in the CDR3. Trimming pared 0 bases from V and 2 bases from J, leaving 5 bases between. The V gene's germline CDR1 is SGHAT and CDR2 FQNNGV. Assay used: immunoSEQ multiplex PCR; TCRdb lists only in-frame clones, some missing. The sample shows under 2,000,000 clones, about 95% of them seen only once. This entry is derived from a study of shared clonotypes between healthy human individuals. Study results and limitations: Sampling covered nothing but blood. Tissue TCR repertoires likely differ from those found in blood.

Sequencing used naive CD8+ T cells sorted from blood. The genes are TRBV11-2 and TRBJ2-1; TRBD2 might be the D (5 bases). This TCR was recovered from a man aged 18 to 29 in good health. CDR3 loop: CASSLDGTYNEQFF. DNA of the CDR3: TGTGCCAGCAGCTTAGACGGGACCTACAATGAGCAGTTCTTC.